This T cell receptor beta chain was sequenced during a study of T cells in Graves' hyperthyroidism and ophthalmopathy. Duration under 3 months, a NOSPECS grade of at least 4, and a Clinical Activity Score of at least 3 characterized the ophthalmopathy patients. There were TCR beta CDR3 regions amplified from RNA transcripts. A set of HTBI primers served as the primers for a first-round RT-PCR of the TCR CDR3. TCRdb called the multiplex PCR reads again in MiXCR, with one record for every CDR3 protein. The repertoire holds around 600,000 distinct CDR3 sequences, with 14% as singletons. This clonotype showed up many times. The CDR3 spans 14 residues. Losses at the gene ends were 7 bases for V and 11 bases for J; bases not matched to a gene: 7. From germline, CDR1 is SNHLY and CDR2 FYNNEI.

The chain links TRBV2 to TRBJ2-1; TRBD2 matches at 14 bases. The sequence came from a woman under 30 with Graves' ophthalmopathy. Sequenced sample: blood. The CDR3 reads CASTRLAGGGQQFF. CDR3 nucleotide sequence: TGTGCCAGCACCAGACTAGCGGGGGGGGGCCAGCAGTTCTTC.